Each of the 26 T cell receptor beta chains below was sequenced from the same sample in a study of blood T cell repertoires in COVID-19. Measured with immunoSEQ multiplex PCR; TCRdb has only the in-frame clones, and not every one. The sample includes under 300,000 clones, about 83% of them seen just once. The sequencing input was peripheral blood. These receptors came from a woman between 35 and 50 years old who had recovered from COVID-19.

This clone was found once. The gene calls are TRBV24-1 and TRBJ2-3, with D unclear. V dropped 4 bases and J dropped 4 bases, with 11 bases sitting between them. The CDR3 is 14 residues long. Germline CDR1 and CDR2: KGHDR and SFDVKD. The CDR3 DNA reads TGTGCCACCAGTGACCCCTCCCGGTCAGATACGCAGTATTTT. Translated, it gives CATSDPSRSDTQYF.

This CDR3 is CASSLAGSGNQPQHF. The CDR3 region has the DNA TGTGCCAGCAGTTTAGCAGGATCTGGCAATCAGCCCCAGCATTTT. The chain uses TRBV28 and TRBJ1-5; D remains unclear. Germline V gene lookup returns CDR1 MDHEN and CDR2 SYDVKM. Trimming removed 2 bases at V and 2 bases at J, with 10 bases between. This CDR3 has 15 residues. Filled out from reference TRBV28 and TRBJ1-5, the complete variable domain reads DVKVTQSSRYLVKRTGEKVFLECVQDMDHENMFWYRQDPGLGLRLIYFSYDVKMKEKGDIPEGYSVSREKKERFSLILESASTNQTSMYLCASSLAGSGNQPQHFGDGTRLSIL.

This chain joins TRBV5-4 and TRBJ2-6, with a possible D match to TRBD1 (6 bases). With 4 bases removed from V and 0 bases from J, the gap between germline ends came to 17 bases. The CDR3 loop spans 18 amino acids. The V gene's germline CDR1 is SGHNT and CDR2 YYREEE (reference sequence). The CDR3 loop reads CASSDRRTASSGANVLTF. The CDR3 nucleotides read TGTGCCAGCAGCGATCGTAGGACAGCCAGCTCTGGGGCCAACGTCCTGACTTTC.

The CDR3 nucleotides are TGTGCCACCAGTGGTGAGACAGGGGCCGAGCAGTACTTC. It encodes CATSGETGAEQYF. The chain is built from TRBV24-1 and TRBJ2-7, with 8 bases aligning to TRBD1. The CDR3 contains 13 residues. V lost 5 bases, J lost 6 bases, and 5 bases stayed unmatched. The germline CDR1 and CDR2 sequences are KGHDR and SFDVKD.

The chain is built from TRBV5-1 and TRBJ2-2; D perhaps matches TRBD1 (6 bases). Germline CDR1 is SGHRS and CDR2 is YFSETQ. The CDR3 sequence is 14 residues long. The ends were cut back, 2 bases at V and 4 bases at J, with 9 bases in the middle. The DNA of the CDR3 is TGCGCCAGCAGCTTCGCAGGGGCCACCGGGGAGCTGTTTTTT. This gives the protein CASSFAGATGELFF. Combining the CDR3 with reference TRBV5-1 and TRBJ2-2 gives the whole variable domain KAGVTQTPRYLIKTRGQQVTLSCSPISGHRSVSWYQQTPGQGLQFLFEYFSETQRNKGNFPGRFSGRQFSNSRSEMNVSTLELGDSALYLCASSFAGATGELFFGEGSRLTVL.

This chain uses TRBV6-5 with TRBJ1-1, with D maybe TRBD1 (5 bases). The V gene's germline CDR1 is MNHEY and CDR2 SVGAGI. The CDR3 runs to 14 residues. V shed 4 bases and J shed 1 base, with 10 bases lying between them. In DNA form, the CDR3 reads TGTGCCAGCAGTTCGGGACTCAGGAACACTGAAGCTTTCTTT. Translation: CASSSGLRNTEAFF.

The chain uses TRBV5-1 and TRBJ2-7, with D perhaps TRBD1 (5 bases). V was shortened by 0 bases and J by 0 bases, with 10 bases between the two germline ends. The germline gives CDR1 SGHRS, CDR2 YFSETQ. The CDR3 has 15 residues. Here the CDR3 reads CASSLGLGPSYEQYF. Written as DNA, the CDR3 is TGCGCCAGCAGCTTGGGACTGGGGCCCTCCTACGAGCAGTACTTC. The complete variable domain, with remaining parts taken from reference TRBV5-1 and TRBJ2-7, reads KAGVTQTPRYLIKTRGQQVTLSCSPISGHRSVSWYQQTPGQGLQFLFEYFSETQRNKGNFPGRFSGRQFSNSRSEMNVSTLELGDSALYLCASSLGLGPSYEQYFGPGTRLTVT.

In its sample, this clone was seen a few times. The V gene is TRBV19, the J gene TRBJ1-1, with D perhaps matching TRBD1 (6 bases). This CDR3 spans 16 amino acids. Germline V gene data show CDR1 as LNHDA and CDR2 as SQIVND (reference sequence). The germline V and J ends were trimmed by 5 bases and 0 bases, with 16 bases remaining between them. CDR3 residues: CASSYGQPQMNTEAFF. The DNA for the CDR3 is TGTGCCAGTAGTTATGGACAGCCCCAGATGAACACTGAAGCTTTCTTT.

The chain carries TRBV5-1 and TRBJ2-2, with D maybe TRBD1 (6 bases). V was clipped by 0 bases and J by 5 bases, with 11 bases between them. The CDR3 runs 15 residues. CDR1 and CDR2 from the germline V gene are SGHRS and YFSETQ. The CDR3 sequence: CASSLGQVGTGELFF. The CDR3 coding sequence is TGCGCCAGCAGCTTGGGACAGGTGGGGACCGGGGAGCTGTTTTTT.

The chain combines TRBV28 with TRBJ1-5; no reliable D call. Germline CDR1 and CDR2: MDHEN and SYDVKM. The CDR3 totals 11 residues. Trimming took off 7 bases at V and 5 bases at J, with 6 bases between the two ends. As DNA, the CDR3 is TGTGCCAGCAAACGCGATCAGCCCCAGCATTTT. The encoded protein is CASKRDQPQHF. Drawing the rest from reference TRBV28 and TRBJ1-5, the complete variable domain is DVKVTQSSRYLVKRTGEKVFLECVQDMDHENMFWYRQDPGLGLRLIYFSYDVKMKEKGDIPEGYSVSREKKERFSLILESASTNQTSMYLCASKRDQPQHFGDGTRLSIL.

A few counts support this clone. The chain links TRBV7-3 to TRBJ2-6, with D unresolved. There are 14 residues in the CDR3. Trimming pared 6 bases from V and 3 bases from J, leaving 9 bases between. Germline V gives CDR1 SGHTA, CDR2 FQGTGA. CDR3 in amino acids: CASSPNDGANVLTF. The DNA of the CDR3 is TGTGCCAGCAGTCCTAACGATGGGGCCAACGTCCTGACTTTC. Supplemented by reference TRBV7-3 and TRBJ2-6, the full variable domain reads GAGVSQTPSNKVTEKGKYVELRCDPISGHTALYWYRQSLGQGPEFLIYFQGTGAADDSGLPNDRFFAVRPEGSVSTLKIQRTERGDSAVYLCASSPNDGANVLTFGAGSRLTVL.

As regards this clone: The same CDR3 can be traced to other DNA sequences in this sample. The rearrangement uses TRBV5-1 and TRBJ2-2; D is unclear. V dropped 0 bases and J dropped 5 bases, with 5 bases sitting between them. There are 13 residues in the CDR3. The V gene's germline CDR1 is SGHRS and CDR2 YFSETQ. The CDR3 protein is CASSLDGTGELFF. The CDR3 DNA sequence: TGCGCCAGCAGCTTGGACGGGACCGGGGAGCTGTTTTTT.

This chain joins TRBV5-4 and TRBJ1-1; D unclear. Trimming stripped 4 bases from V and 3 bases from J, with 22 bases between. Per the germline V gene, CDR1 is SGHNT and CDR2 is YYREEE (reference sequence). The CDR3 extends over 17 amino acids. CDR3 in DNA: TGTGCCAGCAGCAACGCCCTACGGGGTCTCGGGGACACTGAAGCTTTCTTT. Its translation is CASSNALRGLGDTEAFF.

The rearrangement links TRBV5-1 to TRBJ2-7; 7 bases fit TRBD1. The V and J ends lost 0 bases and 6 bases, in that order; junction bases with no gene match: 9. The CDR3 is 15 amino acids. The germline CDR1 and CDR2 sequences are SGHRS and YFSETQ. This chain's CDR3 is CASSLEAGGSGEQYF. The CDR3, as DNA: TGCGCCAGCAGCTTGGAGGCAGGGGGTAGTGGCGAGCAGTACTTC. Supplemented by reference TRBV5-1 and TRBJ2-7, the full variable domain reads KAGVTQTPRYLIKTRGQQVTLSCSPISGHRSVSWYQQTPGQGLQFLFEYFSETQRNKGNFPGRFSGRQFSNSRSEMNVSTLELGDSALYLCASSLEAGGSGEQYFGPGTRLTVT.

The chain recombines TRBV5-5 with TRBJ1-1; D gene unclear. Deletions cut 4 bases from V and 4 bases from J, with 11 bases between. Germline values: CDR1 SGHKS, CDR2 YYEKEE (reference sequence). The CDR3 spans 13 residues. The CDR3 nucleotides read TGTGCCAGCAGCCCTCCTTCCGGCACTGAAGCTTTCTTT. Translated, it gives CASSPPSGTEAFF.

The chain carries TRBV6-6 and TRBJ1-1; 10 nucleotides align to TRBD1. Germline CDR1 MNHNY, CDR2 SVGAGI (reference sequence). The trim removed 8 bases at V and 0 bases at J, leaving 9 bases unmatched. This CDR3 contains 16 residues. CDR3 region: CASPPGQGEMNTEAFF. The CDR3 coding sequence is TGTGCCAGCCCGCCTGGACAGGGGGAGATGAACACTGAAGCTTTCTTT.

This clone was recorded a few times. The rearrangement uses TRBV6-4 and TRBJ2-1; 8 bases agree with TRBD2. This CDR3 is built from 15 residues. CDR1 and CDR2 (germline): MRHNA, SNTAGT. J lost 5 bases, V lost 2 bases, and 5 bases had no gene match. CDR3 DNA sequence: TGTGCCAGCAGTGACCAATTAGCGGGGAACAATGAGCAGTTCTTC. This sequence encodes CASSDQLAGNNEQFF.

V usage is TRBV19 and J usage is TRBJ1-2, with no clear D. The germline V gene has CDR1 LNHDA and CDR2 SQIVND (reference sequence). The ends were cut back, 6 bases at V and 5 bases at J, with 13 bases in the middle. There are 13 residues in the CDR3. The CDR3 region is CASRRSLSYGYTF. The CDR3 DNA follows: TGTGCCAGTAGACGGAGCCTCAGTTATGGCTACACCTTC. Complete variable domain (other parts from reference TRBV19 and TRBJ1-2): DGGITQSPKYLFRKEGQNVTLSCEQNLNHDAMYWYRQDPGQGLRLIYYSQIVNDFQKGDIAEGYSVSREKKESFPLTVTSAQKNPTAFYLCASRRSLSYGYTFGSGTRLTVV.

The chain couples TRBV3-1 (or the pseudogene TRBV3-2) to TRBJ2-5; 8 nucleotides match TRBD2. J gave up 4 bases and V 1 base, and 8 bases lay outside the gene matches. Germline lookup yields CDR1 LGHDT and CDR2 YNNKEL (reference sequence). CDR3 size: 16 residues. The CDR3 loop reads CASSQGVAGTGETQYF. The DNA for the CDR3 is TGTGCCAGCAGCCAAGGTGTAGCGGGGACGGGAGAGACCCAGTACTTC.

V is TRBV25-1 and J is TRBJ1-6; tentatively, D is TRBD1 (6 bases). The V gene's germline CDR1 is MGHDK and CDR2 SYGVNS. Trimming removed 1 base from V and 5 bases from J, with 9 bases in between. The CDR3 extends over 15 amino acids. CDR3 nucleotides: TGTGCCAGCAGTGAATTCCAGGGGAATAATTCACCCCTCCACTTT. Translated: CASSEFQGNNSPLHF.

The CDR3 sequence is CASSAGQGPGYTF. DNA of the CDR3: TGTGCCAGCAGTGCTGGACAGGGACCTGGCTACACCTTC. The J gene is TRBJ1-2, the V gene TRBV12-3 or TRBV12-4, with 8 bases fitting TRBD1. The trim removed 5 bases at V and 7 bases at J, leaving 6 bases unmatched. The CDR3 consists of 13 residues.

The chain recombines TRBV24-1 with TRBJ1-2; TRBD1 agrees at 7 bases. CDR3 length: 13 residues. Germline trimming cut 2 bases from V and 8 bases from J; bases unmatched to any gene: 4. The germline gives CDR1 KGHDR, CDR2 SFDVKD. The CDR3 region has the DNA TGTGCCACCAGTGATTATGACAGGGACGGCTACACCTTC. It yields the protein CATSDYDRDGYTF.

The chain joins TRBV5-6 to TRBJ1-1, with D perhaps matching TRBD1 (5 bases). There are 14 residues in the CDR3. With 4 bases removed from V and 1 base from J, the gap between germline ends came to 11 bases. CDR1 and CDR2 from the germline V gene are SGHDT and YYEEEE. The CDR3 region has the DNA TGTGCCAGCAGCCCAGGGCTTGCGAACACTGAAGCTTTCTTT. It is translated as CASSPGLANTEAFF.

The chain joins TRBV10-3 to TRBJ2-1; possibly TRBD2 for D (5 bases). The CDR3 covers 13 residues. Germline CDR1 is ENHRY and CDR2 is SYGVKD. V lost 3 bases and J 3 bases, leaving 6 bases between the germline ends. The CDR3 DNA is TGTGCCATCAGTGATGAGGGCTACAATGAGCAGTTCTTC. Translated: CAISDEGYNEQFF.

The V and J genes are TRBV6-6 and TRBJ1-2; 7 bases map to TRBD1. The CDR3 is 16 residues long. Looked up from germline, CDR1 is MNHNY and CDR2 is SVGAGI (reference sequence). V trimming: 7 bases; J trimming: 3 bases; junction bases outside the gene matches: 14. For the CDR3, the DNA is TGTGCCAGCACATCCCCAGGGGGGCTCGGAGACTATGGCTACACCTTC. This sequence encodes CASTSPGGLGDYGYTF.

J is TRBJ2-6 and V is TRBV5-1; tentatively, D is TRBD1 (5 bases). CDR1 and CDR2 from the germline V gene are SGHRS and YFSETQ. CDR3 length: 16 residues. Between the trimmed V and J ends, which lost 0 bases and 2 bases, there was a span of 9 bases. In DNA form, the CDR3 reads TGCGCCAGCAGCTTGGATGGGGCCGCTGGGGCCAACGTCCTGACTTTC. Translation gives CASSLDGAAGANVLTF.